The clone carrying this T cell receptor (beta chain) came up a few times. The data belong to a study of blood T cell repertoires in COVID-19. Overall study context: Specimens from acute and convalescent COVID-19 originated in the United States, Italy and Spain. From T cells, B-cell-depleted T cells, or PBMCs came the material, which was cDNA or gDNA.

Methods used by the authors: Nucleated cell number was recorded as an estimate derived from reference gene primer amplification. Clones were sequenced by immunoSEQ multiplex PCR, and TCRdb holds only the in-frame ones, with some missing. V, J and clone size are those of that table, while D and trimming were read from the DNA. The sample holds more than 90,000 clones, 82% seen once. This CDR3 comprises 16 residues. Trimming stripped 3 bases from V and 6 bases from J, with 21 bases between. Germline V gives CDR1 KGHSH, CDR2 LQKENI. V and J are TRBV18 and TRBJ2-7; D gene uncertain. Sequencing was done on a sample of peripheral blood. This TCR was recovered from a man at least 80 years old with acute or convalescent COVID-19. CDR3 residues: CASSPPRNMMTFEQYF. The CDR3 DNA is TGTGCCAGCTCACCTCCTAGAAACATGATGACCTTCGAGCAGTACTTC.